These 27 T cell receptor beta chains share one sample of origin, sequenced in a study of cytomegalovirus exposure and HLA in healthy donors. The PCR used 60 Vbeta and 13 Jbeta primers. Sequencing was performed with immunoSEQ multiplex PCR; in TCRdb, only in-frame clones are kept and a portion is missing. The sample lists about 130,000 clones, approximately 83% occurring once. The sequenced sample consisted of PBMCs. All receptors derive from a woman between 40 and 55 years old in good health and CMV-seropositive.

V and J are TRBV11-2 and TRBJ2-7; 9 bases match TRBD1. The V gene's germline CDR1 is SGHAT and CDR2 FQNNGV. There are 16 residues in the CDR3. V was pared by 4 bases and J by 2 bases, with 9 bases of the junction left unmatched. In DNA form, the CDR3 reads TGTGCCAGCAGCTCCCGACAGGGGGGTTTCACCTACGAGCAGTACTTC. Residues: CASSSRQGGFTYEQYF.

The chain employs TRBV30 and TRBJ1-1, with D possibly being TRBD1 (6 bases). Germline CDR1 GTSNPN, CDR2 SVGIG (reference sequence). CDR3 length: 14 amino acids. V was trimmed by 2 bases and J by 3 bases, leaving 13 bases between them. The CDR3 is CAWSLPGADTEAFF. CDR3 nucleotide sequence: TGTGCCTGGAGTCTTCCAGGGGCGGACACTGAAGCTTTCTTT.

CDR3 DNA: TGTGCCAGCAGCCCGTCGATGGGGGGACAGGAGACCCAGTACTTC. Residues: CASSPSMGGQETQYF. The chain is built from TRBV7-8 and TRBJ2-5; possibly TRBD1 for D (7 bases). CDR1 is SGHVS and CDR2 is FQNEAQ in the germline V gene. Trimming cost V 5 bases and J 5 bases, with 18 bases left between them. The CDR3 is 15 residues long.

This clone was recorded only once. This sequence joins TRBV15 and TRBJ1-4, with 9 bases fitting TRBD1. The CDR3 runs 15 residues. V was pared by 4 bases and J by 11 bases, with 11 bases of the junction left unmatched. Germline V gene lookup returns CDR1 LNHNV and CDR2 YYDKDF (reference sequence). The CDR3 DNA reads TGTGCCACCAGCAAAACGAGGACAGGGGAAGGCAAACTGTTTTTT. Translating it yields CATSKTRTGEGKLFF. Full variable domain (missing parts from reference TRBV15 and TRBJ1-4): DAMVIQNPRYQVTQFGKPVTLSCSQTLNHNVMYWYQQKSSQAPKLLFHYYDKDFNNEADTPDNFQSRRPNTSFCFLDIRSPGLGDTAMYLCATSKTRTGEGKLFFGSGTQLSVL.

J is TRBJ2-7 and V is TRBV9, with D perhaps TRBD2 (6 bases). V was pared by 6 bases and J by 2 bases, with 18 bases between. Germline loops: CDR1 SGDLS, CDR2 YYNGEE. The length of the CDR3 is 15 residues. CDR3 sequence: CASIQLRDFAYEQYF. The CDR3 DNA follows: TGTGCCAGCATCCAACTCCGGGACTTTGCCTACGAGCAGTACTTC. The full variable domain, in which reference TRBV9 and TRBJ2-7 provide the parts outside the CDR3, is DSGVTQTPKHLITATGQRVTLRCSPRSGDLSVYWYQQSLDQGLQFLIQYYNGEERAKGNILERFSAQQFPDLHSELNLSSLELGDSALYFCASIQLRDFAYEQYFGPGTRLTVT.

This clone showed up just once. The chain uses TRBV7-3 and TRBJ2-5; 13 bases align to TRBD2. In germline, CDR1 is SGHTA, CDR2 FQGTGA. The CDR3 sequence is 15 residues long. Trimming took 4 bases from V and 2 from J; bases not matched to a gene: 1. CDR3 amino acids: CASSSGLAGQETQYF. Here the CDR3 DNA reads TGTGCCAGCAGCTCGGGACTAGCGGGACAAGAGACCCAGTACTTC.

The rearrangement uses TRBV18 and TRBJ2-2, with D possibly TRBD2 on 6 matching bases. Trimming pared 8 bases from V and 1 base from J, leaving 14 bases between. This CDR3 has 15 residues. Germline V gene sequence: CDR1 KGHSH, CDR2 LQKENI. The CDR3 region is CASAFGTENTGELFF. Here the CDR3 DNA reads TGTGCCAGCGCATTTGGGACTGAGAACACCGGGGAGCTGTTTTTT.

V is TRBV7-9 and J is TRBJ1-1; TRBD1 is a possible D gene (6 bases). Germline V gene sequence: CDR1 SEHNR, CDR2 FQNEAQ (reference sequence). Trimming removed 5 bases at V and 7 bases at J, with 20 bases between. This CDR3 has 15 amino acids. In DNA form, the CDR3 reads TGTGCCAGCAGCCCAGCAAACTTAGGGGGGGATGAAGCTTTCTTT. Encoded protein: CASSPANLGGDEAFF.

V gene TRBV28 combines with J gene TRBJ1-1; D call uncertain. Germline CDR1 reads MDHEN; CDR2 reads SYDVKM. Trimming removed 7 bases from V and 1 base from J, with 10 bases in between. CDR3 length: 13 amino acids. The CDR3 DNA follows: TGTGCCAGCACCGTCAAAGCGAACACTGAAGCTTTCTTT. As protein: CASTVKANTEAFF.

This clone appeared a single time. The chain joins TRBV28 to TRBJ2-5; 7 bases map to TRBD2. Germline CDR1 MDHEN, CDR2 SYDVKM. With 5 bases clipped from V and 7 bases from J, the junction kept 16 bases outside the gene matches. The CDR3 runs to 16 residues. In DNA, the CDR3 is TGTGCCAGCAGTACCACTGCCTCGGGGGGTTATTGGACCCAGTACTTC. It translates to CASSTTASGGYWTQYF.

This chain connects TRBV7-2 to TRBJ2-3; no reliable D call. This CDR3 has 11 amino acids. Germline V CDR1 and CDR2: SGHTA, FQGNSA. The V end lost 2 bases, the J end lost 10 bases, and 7 bases lay between the germline ends. The CDR3 sequence: CASSLLFSQYF. CDR3 in DNA: TGTGCCAGCAGCTTATTATTTTCGCAGTATTTT.

Comments on this clone: The same CDR3 also results from other DNA sequences found in this sample. V and J are TRBV7-8 and TRBJ1-1; D is ambiguous. The V end lost 5 bases, the J end lost 5 bases, and 18 bases lay between the germline ends. The germline V gene encodes CDR1 SGHVS and CDR2 FQNEAQ. CDR3 length: 15 amino acids. The CDR3 is CASSESSFRGTEAFF. CDR3 bases: TGTGCCAGCAGCGAGTCCTCGTTTAGAGGGACTGAAGCTTTCTTT.

The chain couples TRBV18 to TRBJ1-2, with 10 nucleotides matching TRBD1. Per the germline V gene, CDR1 is KGHSH and CDR2 is LQKENI. CDR3 length equals 15 residues. J was trimmed by 7 bases and V by 2 bases; bases with no gene match: 7. DNA for the CDR3: TGTGCCAGCTCACCAGGGGACAGGGGCAAGGGTGGCTACACCTTC. This gives the protein CASSPGDRGKGGYTF.

V is TRBV13 and J is TRBJ2-3; weak D call: TRBD1 (5 bases). The CDR3 sequence is 15 residues long. V lost 5 bases to trimming and J lost 3 bases, with 15 bases between them. The V gene's germline CDR1 is PRHDT and CDR2 FYEKMQ (reference sequence). The CDR3: CASSPGQGGTDTQYF. CDR3 nucleotides: TGTGCCAGCAGCCCCGGGCAGGGTGGGACAGATACGCAGTATTTT. Full variable domain (outside the CDR3, taken from reference TRBV13 and TRBJ2-3): AAGVIQSPRHLIKEKRETATLKCYPIPRHDTVYWYQQGPGQDPQFLISFYEKMQSDKGSIPDRFSAQQFSDYHSELNMSSLELGDSALYFCASSPGQGGTDTQYFGPGTRLTVL.

This rearrangement joins TRBV9 to TRBJ2-1; 9 bases line up with TRBD2. The V gene's germline CDR1 is SGDLS and CDR2 YYNGEE. Germline trimming cut 4 bases from V and 5 bases from J; bases unmatched to any gene: 10. The CDR3 is 16 residues long. DNA of the CDR3: TGTGCCAGCAGCCCCGGCGGACTAGCGCCCAACAATGAGCAGTTCTTC. The encoded protein is CASSPGGLAPNNEQFF.

This sequence joins TRBV18 and TRBJ2-2; no clear D. V lost 1 base, J lost 4 bases, and 7 bases lay in between. This CDR3 has 14 amino acids. CDR1 KGHSH and CDR2 LQKENI come from the germline V gene. CDR3 bases: TGTGCCAGCTCACCACTAGAGATCACCGGGGAGCTGTTTTTT. Protein: CASSPLEITGELFF.

V and J are TRBV19 and TRBJ2-7, with 7 bases that match TRBD2. Germline V CDR1 and CDR2: LNHDA, SQIVND (reference sequence). Trimming took 3 bases from V and 1 from J; bases not matched to a gene: 9. The CDR3 loop spans 16 amino acids. The CDR3 DNA follows: TGTGCCAGTAGTATCGCCGGGACTACTTTGTCCTACGAGCAGTACTTC. Protein: CASSIAGTTLSYEQYF.

This clone appeared once. This chain uses TRBV2 with TRBJ1-2; D not certain. Germline lookup yields CDR1 SNHLY and CDR2 FYNNEI. The CDR3 runs 13 residues. Trimming removed 3 bases from V and 8 bases from J, with 13 bases in between. Here the CDR3 DNA reads TGTGCCAGCAGTGAGTGGGAGGAGCAGGGCTACACCTTC. It yields the protein CASSEWEEQGYTF.

This clone turned up a few times. The chain employs TRBV6-4 and TRBJ1-1, with TRBD1 matching over 9 bases. Looked up from germline, CDR1 is MRHNA and CDR2 is SNTAGT. Germline trimming cut 6 bases from V and 4 bases from J; bases unmatched to any gene: 9. The CDR3 has 15 amino acids. CDR3 protein: CASSLRQGVITEAFF. The CDR3 bases are TGTGCCAGCAGCCTTCGACAGGGGGTCATCACTGAAGCTTTCTTT.

This clone came up once. The rearrangement uses TRBV29-1 and TRBJ2-3, with 10 nucleotides matching TRBD2. This CDR3 spans 20 amino acids. Trimming cost V 7 bases and J 1 base; bases outside gene matches: 23. Per germline, CDR1 SQVTM and CDR2 ANQGSEA. CDR3 coding DNA: TGCAGCGGGGCCGGGACAGACCATATAGCGGGAGGTACGCGCACAGATACGCAGTATTTT. Protein product: CSGAGTDHIAGGTRTDTQYF.

The chain recombines TRBV19 with TRBJ2-5; weak D call: TRBD2 (7 bases). Germline V lookup: CDR1 LNHDA, CDR2 SQIVND (reference sequence). The V end lost 5 bases, the J end lost 4 bases, and 14 bases lay between the germline ends. This CDR3 contains 14 residues. The CDR3 is CASSPLGGAETQYF. The CDR3 DNA follows: TGTGCCAGTAGTCCCTTGGGGGGGGCAGAGACCCAGTACTTC.

The V gene is TRBV12-2, the J gene TRBJ1-6; TRBD1 reflects the table's D call only, with no check against the DNA. TRBV12-2 is reported as a pseudogene. The CDR3 totals 17 residues. The CDR3 protein is CASRKTTGGDYNSPLHF. The CDR3, as DNA: TGTGCAAGTCGCAAGACCACAGGGGGCGATTATAATTCACCCCTCCACTTT.

The chain recombines TRBV19 with TRBJ1-1; TRBD1 is a possible D gene (6 bases). Germline loops: CDR1 LNHDA, CDR2 SQIVND (reference sequence). Between the trimmed V and J ends, which lost 5 bases and 1 base, there was a span of 11 bases. This CDR3 comprises 14 residues. CDR3 nucleotide sequence: TGTGCCAGTAGTCACCGGACAGCGAACACTGAAGCTTTCTTT. Its translation is CASSHRTANTEAFF.

The chain couples TRBV4-2 to TRBJ2-7; D is possibly TRBD1 (8 bases). V was trimmed by 6 bases and J by 2 bases, leaving 17 bases between them. Germline-derived CDR1 and CDR2 are LGHNA and YNFKEQ. The CDR3 is 15 amino acids. The CDR3, as DNA: TGTGCCAGCAGTCCACAGGGGGGGGTCGCCTACGAGCAGTACTTC. Protein product: CASSPQGGVAYEQYF.

The rearrangement links TRBV7-8 to TRBJ2-7, with a weak D call TRBD1 (5 bases). V lost 5 bases to trimming and J lost 4 bases, with 18 bases between them. In germline, CDR1 is SGHVS, CDR2 FQNEAQ. This CDR3 spans 15 amino acids. CDR3 in amino acids: CASSRPRGIEYEQYF. The CDR3 DNA reads as TGTGCCAGCAGCCGACCTAGGGGTATCGAGTACGAGCAGTACTTC.

The chain combines TRBV7-9 with TRBJ2-2, with no clear D. V was shortened by 10 bases and J by 3 bases, with 21 bases between the two germline ends. Germline V CDR1 and CDR2: SEHNR, FQNEAQ (reference sequence). CDR3 length: 16 amino acids. CDR3 nucleotide sequence: TGTGCCACCCAACCCCCCGTTTCGACTTACACCGGGGAGCTGTTTTTT. Translation: CATQPPVSTYTGELFF. Variable domain in full (rest from reference TRBV7-9 and TRBJ2-2): DTGVSQNPRHKITKRGQNVTFRCDPISEHNRLYWYRQTLGQGPEFLTYFQNEAQLEKSRLLSDRFSAERPKGSFSTLEIQRTEQGDSAMYLCATQPPVSTYTGELFFGEGSRLTVL.

The gene calls are TRBV12-2 and TRBJ2-7; the table's TRBD1 call for D was not verified on the DNA. TRBV12-2 is tagged as a pseudogene. This CDR3 spans 14 amino acids. The CDR3 spells CASRSMARSYEQYF. CDR3 nucleotides: TGTGCAAGTCGCTCGATGGCCCGATCCTACGAGCAGTACTTC.